Presented here are 30 T cell receptor beta chains from one specimen sequenced in a study of control samples from healthy donors and cancer patients. The data were produced by immunoSEQ multiplex PCR, yet TCRdb's version contains in-frame clones alone and is incomplete. The sample lists roughly 120,000 clones; approximately 89% were seen once. Specimen: blood. The source of these receptors is a woman aged 18-29 years in good health.

The rearrangement links TRBV6-5 to TRBJ1-1; a possible D gene is TRBD1 (6 bases). The CDR3 has 13 residues. With 7 bases removed from V and 1 base from J, the gap between germline ends came to 10 bases. In germline, CDR1 is MNHEY, CDR2 SVGAGI. The DNA for the CDR3 is TGTGCCAGCACCATGGACAGGAACACTGAAGCTTTCTTT. Its protein product is CASTMDRNTEAFF.

V is TRBV28 and J is TRBJ1-2; TRBD1 agrees at 7 bases. The CDR3 is 17 residues long. After removal of 5 bases from V and 0 bases from J, the junction contained 12 bases not matched to a gene. CDR1 MDHEN and CDR2 SYDVKM come from the germline V gene. This chain's CDR3 is CASSPPGQFLTNYGYTF. As DNA, the CDR3 is TGTGCCAGCAGTCCTCCGGGACAGTTCCTGACTAACTATGGCTACACCTTC.

The chain employs TRBV28 and TRBJ1-1; D uncertain. Germline loops: CDR1 MDHEN, CDR2 SYDVKM. The V end lost 3 bases, the J end lost 11 bases, and 13 bases lay between the germline ends. This CDR3 contains 12 residues. The CDR3 spells CASSFGVVDAFF. CDR3 DNA: TGTGCCAGCAGTTTTGGCGTGGTGGACGCTTTCTTT.

The chain joins TRBV19 to TRBJ1-2, with a possible D match to TRBD1 (5 bases). The CDR3 loop spans 15 amino acids. Trimming shortened V by 5 bases and J by 4 bases, and 17 bases separated the two germline ends. The germline V gene encodes CDR1 LNHDA and CDR2 SQIVND (reference sequence). The CDR3 nucleotides read TGTGCCAGTAGTGTGACCAGGGACGGAGCCTATGGCTACACCTTC. It yields the protein CASSVTRDGAYGYTF.

This clone was recorded a few times. This chain connects TRBV7-2 to TRBJ2-2; a weak D match, TRBD1 (6 bases). Per germline, CDR1 SGHTA and CDR2 FQGNSA. The CDR3 runs to 15 residues. Trimming removed 4 bases from V and 2 bases from J, with 11 bases in between. CDR3 DNA: TGTGCCAGCAGCTACCGGACAGAAAACACCGGGGAGCTGTTTTTT. Translated: CASSYRTENTGELFF.

The chain links TRBV12-3 or TRBV12-4 to TRBJ1-5; TRBD1 agrees at 9 bases. The CDR3 length is 13 residues. V gave up 7 bases and J gave up 7 bases; unmatched junction bases: 5. CDR3 DNA: TGTGCCAGCAACCAGGACAGGGGACAGCCCCAGCATTTT. This sequence encodes CASNQDRGQPQHF.

The J gene is TRBJ2-4, the V gene TRBV5-1; a weak D match, TRBD2 (6 bases). From germline, CDR1 is SGHRS and CDR2 YFSETQ. The CDR3 is made up of 12 amino acids. V lost 4 bases and J 7 bases, leaving 9 bases between the germline ends. The CDR3 DNA reads as TGCGCCAGCAGCGGGACTCCTAACATTCAGTACTTC. Its translation: CASSGTPNIQYF.

The chain links TRBV9 to TRBJ2-1; D is uncertain. The germline V gene encodes CDR1 SGDLS and CDR2 YYNGEE. The V end was cut by 3 bases, the J end by 7 bases, with 17 bases between. CDR3 length equals 15 residues. The CDR3 nucleotides read TGTGCCAGCAGCGGCCTGTTCGGTCGGGCAAATGAGCAGTTCTTC. Its translation: CASSGLFGRANEQFF.

The chain carries TRBV6-6 and TRBJ1-2; TRBD1 matches at 12 bases. The trim removed 2 bases at V and 6 bases at J, leaving 4 bases unmatched. The CDR3 has 15 residues. CDR1 is MNHNY and CDR2 is SVGAGI in the germline V gene (reference sequence). CDR3 nucleotide sequence: TGTGCCAGCAGTTACCCAGGGACAGGGGGCCATGGCTACACCTTC. It yields the protein CASSYPGTGGHGYTF.

The V and J genes are TRBV28 and TRBJ1-3; the D gene is possibly TRBD1 (6 bases). Germline V lookup: CDR1 MDHEN, CDR2 SYDVKM. The CDR3 is 11 residues long. V dropped 7 bases and J dropped 8 bases, with 9 bases sitting between them. CDR3 region: CASTSGDTIYF. The CDR3 region has the DNA TGTGCCAGCACCTCAGGGGACACCATATATTTT.

CDR3 DNA sequence: TGTGCCAGCAGCTCGTCAAAGCGGGGGGTCGGCGAGCAGTACTTC. Translated: CASSSSKRGVGEQYF. This sequence joins TRBV5-4 and TRBJ2-7, with 9 positions matching TRBD2. This CDR3 contains 15 residues. Germline CDR1 reads SGHNT; CDR2 reads YYREEE (reference sequence). The V and J ends lost 3 bases and 6 bases, in that order; junction bases with no gene match: 10.

This clone came up once. The gene calls are TRBV25-1 and TRBJ1-2; 7 bases align to TRBD1. This CDR3 comprises 14 residues. Germline loops: CDR1 MGHDK, CDR2 SYGVNS. V trimming: 4 bases; J trimming: 5 bases; junction bases outside the gene matches: 7. The CDR3 DNA reads as TGTGCCAGCAGTGCTCCGGACAGGCTTTATGGCTACACCTTC. Its protein product is CASSAPDRLYGYTF.

V and J are TRBV19 and TRBJ2-3, with 7 nucleotides matching TRBD2. J gave up 3 bases and V 5 bases, and 11 bases lay outside the gene matches. Germline V gene sequence: CDR1 LNHDA, CDR2 SQIVND (reference sequence). CDR3 length: 16 amino acids. The CDR3 coding sequence is TGTGCCAGTAGTCTTCGGACTAGTAGGAGGACAGATACGCAGTATTTT. Its protein is CASSLRTSRRTDTQYF.

The V call is TRBV14, the J call TRBJ1-4; D perhaps matches TRBD1 (6 bases). V gave up 3 bases and J gave up 3 bases, with 23 bases separating them. Germline V CDR1 and CDR2: SGHDN, FVKESK. CDR3 length: 19 amino acids. DNA for the CDR3: TGTGCCAGCAGCCAGAACACAGGGAAGGGGAGGGCGGCTAATGAAAAACTGTTTTTT. This translates into CASSQNTGKGRAANEKLFF. Full variable domain (rest looked up from reference TRBV14 and TRBJ1-4): EAGVTQFPSHSVIEKGQTVTLRCDPISGHDNLYWYRRVMGKEIKFLLHFVKESKQDESGMPNNRFLAERTGGTYSTLKVQPAELEDSGVYFCASSQNTGKGRAANEKLFFGSGTQLSVL.

CDR3: CSARGGQGAFF. DNA of the CDR3: TGCAGTGCGCGAGGGGGACAGGGGGCTTTCTTT. The chain joins TRBV20-1 to TRBJ1-1; 10 nucleotides match TRBD1. V was pared by 6 bases and J by 11 bases, with 6 bases of the junction left unmatched. Germline CDR1 DFQATT, CDR2 SNEGSKA (reference sequence). The CDR3 has 11 amino acids.

This chain connects TRBV28 to TRBJ2-1; tentatively, D is TRBD1 (6 bases). CDR1 is MDHEN and CDR2 is SYDVKM in the germline V gene. Trimming removed 3 bases at V and 15 bases at J, with 15 bases between. The CDR3 has 12 amino acids. The CDR3 nucleotides are TGTGCCAGCAGTTTTACGTACAGGGTGTCGTTCTTC. Translated, it gives CASSFTYRVSFF.

The rearrangement links TRBV30 to TRBJ2-2; D remains unclear. The CDR3 covers 15 residues. Germline lookup yields CDR1 GTSNPN and CDR2 SVGIG (reference sequence). The ends were cut back, 0 bases at V and 5 bases at J, with 13 bases in the middle. The CDR3 coding sequence is TGTGCCTGGAGTGTAAACAGCGCAAGGACCGGGGAGCTGTTTTTT. Translating gives CAWSVNSARTGELFF.

The V call is TRBV5-1, the J call TRBJ1-6, with a weak D call TRBD1 (6 bases). The CDR3 runs 14 residues. The V gene's germline CDR1 is SGHRS and CDR2 YFSETQ. The ends were cut back, 0 bases at V and 6 bases at J, with 7 bases in the middle. The CDR3 protein is CASSLGQVNSPLHF. The CDR3 region has the DNA TGCGCCAGCAGCTTGGGACAGGTTAATTCACCCCTCCACTTT.

This chain links TRBV27 with TRBJ2-5, with TRBD2 matching over 9 bases. The CDR3 extends over 15 amino acids. With 9 bases clipped from V and 4 bases from J, the junction kept 12 bases outside the gene matches. Germline V lookup: CDR1 MNHEY, CDR2 SMNVEV (reference sequence). The CDR3 reads CASVWTSESSETQYF. The CDR3 DNA reads TGTGCCAGTGTTTGGACTAGCGAGAGTTCAGAGACCCAGTACTTC.

J is TRBJ2-7 and V is TRBV7-8; 11 bases map to TRBD2. CDR1 is SGHVS, CDR2 FQNEAQ, per germline. The CDR3 runs to 14 residues. After removal of 5 bases from V and 5 bases from J, the junction contained 5 bases not matched to a gene. The CDR3 coding sequence is TGTGCCAGCAGCGATACTAGCGGGAGCGACGAGCAGTACTTC. Protein product: CASSDTSGSDEQYF.

This sequence joins TRBV24-1 and TRBJ1-2, with 9 bases that match TRBD1. Germline loops: CDR1 KGHDR, CDR2 SFDVKD. The CDR3 consists of 14 residues. V lost 6 bases and J lost 8; bases outside the gene matches: 9. The CDR3 nucleotides read TGTGCCACCAGTTCCGGGACAGGGCTAGAGGGCTACACCTTC. It translates to CATSSGTGLEGYTF.

The chain recombines TRBV28 with TRBJ1-1; D might be TRBD1 (6 bases). The CDR3 totals 15 residues. Trimming removed 7 bases at V and 1 base at J, with 16 bases between. CDR1 and CDR2 from the germline V gene are MDHEN and SYDVKM. DNA for the CDR3: TGTGCCAGCACCACCCAGGGGCGGCCGAACACTGAAGCTTTCTTT. Translated, it gives CASTTQGRPNTEAFF.

In its sample, this clone was seen a few times. The chain employs TRBV7-9 and TRBJ1-1; D perhaps matches TRBD1 (6 bases). CDR1 is SEHNR, CDR2 FQNEAQ, per germline (reference sequence). This CDR3 comprises 12 residues. V lost 4 bases and J lost 7, with 10 bases in between. CDR3 DNA sequence: TGTGCCAGCAGCTACTGGGACAATGAAGCTTTCTTT. Amino acid sequence: CASSYWDNEAFF.

The chain links TRBV7-3 to TRBJ2-3; D is uncertain. Trimming stripped 2 bases from V and 4 bases from J, with 7 bases between. The CDR3 contains 13 residues. CDR1 is SGHTA and CDR2 is FQGTGA in the germline V gene. As DNA, the CDR3 is TGTGCCAGCAGCTTAGAAGGAGCAGATACGCAGTATTTT. This codes for CASSLEGADTQYF.

This chain links TRBV19 with TRBJ1-1, with D possibly matching TRBD1 (6 bases). The CDR3 length is 12 residues. Per germline, CDR1 LNHDA and CDR2 SQIVND (reference sequence). For the CDR3, the DNA is TGTGTAAGACGGGACAAGAACACTGAAGCTTTCTTT. Its protein is CVRRDKNTEAFF.

This chain connects TRBV6-5 to TRBJ1-5, with D unresolved. Trimming left V 6 bases short and J 0 bases short, with 12 bases between. This CDR3 has 15 amino acids. Germline V gene lookup returns CDR1 MNHEY and CDR2 SVGAGI. The CDR3 reads CASSAQVYSNQPQHF. CDR3 coding DNA: TGTGCCAGCAGCGCCCAGGTTTATAGCAATCAGCCCCAGCATTTT.

This clone has only a few counts. The V and J genes are TRBV12-3 or TRBV12-4 and TRBJ1-5; 8 positions agree with TRBD1. With V trimmed by 6 bases and J by 6 bases, 4 bases remained unmatched. This CDR3 is 13 amino acids long. The DNA for the CDR3 is TGTGCCAGCAGAACTGGACAGGGTCAGCCCCAGCATTTT. Its protein is CASRTGQGQPQHF.

The J gene is TRBJ2-7, the V gene TRBV2, with TRBD1 matching over 7 bases. The CDR3 length is 12 residues. Germline CDR1 SNHLY, CDR2 FYNNEI. Trimming removed 6 bases from V and 5 bases from J; junction bases left unmatched: 4. The chain's CDR3 is CASRGDSDEQYF. CDR3 coding DNA: TGTGCCAGCAGGGGGGACAGCGACGAGCAGTACTTC.

The chain is built from TRBV6-4 and TRBJ1-2, with 7 positions matching TRBD1. Per the germline V gene, CDR1 is MRHNA and CDR2 is SNTAGT. J was trimmed by 6 bases and V by 6 bases; bases with no gene match: 7. This CDR3 is built from 13 residues. The CDR3 here is CASSMTGLDGYTF. Here the CDR3 DNA reads TGTGCCAGCAGCATGACAGGGCTGGATGGCTACACCTTC.

The V gene is TRBV9, the J gene TRBJ2-3; 9 bases map to TRBD2. The CDR3 runs 16 residues. Losses at the gene ends were 4 bases for V and 7 bases for J; bases not matched to a gene: 13. In germline, CDR1 is SGDLS, CDR2 YYNGEE. Here the CDR3 DNA reads TGTGCCAGCAGCTCCTTGGGTAGCGGGAGTACGAATACGCAGTATTTT. It codes for CASSSLGSGSTNTQYF.